The T cell receptor beta chain described here comes from a study of T cells in localized non-small cell lung cancer. Broader study findings: Across samples, adjacent lung featured a median roughly 61 of the top 100 tumor clones.

CDR1 is SQVTM and CDR2 is ANQGSEA in the germline V gene. The CDR3 extends over 13 amino acids. V gave up 4 bases and J gave up 8 bases, with 17 bases separating them. As to this clone: Its antigen is currently unknown.

Repertoires were generated with immunoSEQ multiplex PCR, while TCRdb's copy carries only in-frame clones and drops some. The data show tens of thousands of clones, with over 80% seen just once and 2% to 2.5% held by the top ten. The source was peripheral blood, collected before any cancer treatment. The sequence derives from an older female donor with stage I lung adenocarcinoma. The chain has TRBV29-1 and TRBJ1-2; D gene uncertain. The CDR3, as DNA: TGCAGCGTTGTGTTGTTGGCCTTGGAGGGCTACACCTTC. It codes for CSVVLLALEGYTF.